The 16 T cell receptor beta chains presented below share a single source sample, sequenced in a study of blood T cell repertoires in COVID-19. This table comes from immunoSEQ multiplex PCR, and its TCRdb copy is limited to in-frame clones, with some not included. The data contain tens of thousands of clones, 65% to 80% of them seen just once; the ten biggest clones take up about 25%. Material for sequencing was peripheral blood. These TCRs come from a human donor in a cohort sampled during active COVID-19.

The chain employs TRBV6-5 and TRBJ1-4, with D possibly TRBD1 on 5 matching bases. Germline V CDR1 and CDR2: MNHEY, SVGAGI. The length of the CDR3 is 14 residues. V was cut by 6 bases and J by 8 bases, with 16 bases left in between. The chain's CDR3 is CASRPDIGKEKLFF. CDR3 DNA: TGTGCCAGCAGGCCGGACATCGGTAAAGAAAAACTGTTTTTT.

In its sample, this clone was seen a few times. The chain employs TRBV7-2 and TRBJ2-7; 8 bases fit TRBD1. The CDR3 runs to 15 residues. V shed 5 bases and J 1 base; nucleotides not matched to a gene: 7. The germline V gene encodes CDR1 SGHTA and CDR2 FQGNSA. The CDR3 DNA follows: TGTGCCAGCAGCGTCGCGGGACAGGATTCCTACGAGCAGTACTTC. This translates into CASSVAGQDSYEQYF.

The chain combines TRBV7-9 with TRBJ2-7; 8 nucleotides match TRBD1. The CDR3 extends over 14 amino acids. V gave up 5 bases and J gave up 6 bases; unmatched junction bases: 9. The germline gives CDR1 SEHNR, CDR2 FQNEAQ (reference sequence). The CDR3 spells CASSQGAQGREQYF. The CDR3 DNA reads TGTGCCAGCAGCCAGGGGGCACAAGGGCGCGAGCAGTACTTC.

The chain uses TRBV20-1 and TRBJ2-3; 9 bases are a match to TRBD2. V dropped 3 bases and J dropped 5; count of bases not matched to a gene: 6. This CDR3 region has 14 residues. Germline values: CDR1 DFQATT, CDR2 SNEGSKA (reference sequence). This CDR3 is CSASRLAGQDTQYF. The CDR3 coding sequence is TGCAGTGCTAGTCGGCTAGCGGGACAAGATACGCAGTATTTT.

This clone was seen only a few times. The chain recombines TRBV28 with TRBJ2-2; perhaps TRBD1 as D (5 bases). Germline assignment: CDR1 MDHEN and CDR2 SYDVKM. The V end was cut by 6 bases, the J end by 1 base, with 9 bases between. The CDR3 has 14 amino acids. The CDR3 DNA sequence: TGTGCCAGCAGATCAGGGCAGAACACCGGGGAGCTGTTTTTT. This codes for CASRSGQNTGELFF.

The rearrangement links TRBV28 to TRBJ2-7; 11 nucleotides align to TRBD2. Germline loops: CDR1 MDHEN, CDR2 SYDVKM. Trimming at V came to 6 bases and at J to 4 bases, leaving 8 bases not matched to a gene. The CDR3 spans 15 residues. Written as DNA, the CDR3 is TGTGCCAGCAGACAAATAGCGGGAGGGGGGTACGAGCAGTACTTC. Translated, it gives CASRQIAGGGYEQYF.

The chain has TRBV19 and TRBJ1-5, with a weak D call TRBD1 (5 bases). Trimming took off 2 bases at V and 3 bases at J, with 14 bases between the two ends. Per the germline V gene, CDR1 is LNHDA and CDR2 is SQIVND (reference sequence). CDR3 size: 16 residues. CDR3 sequence reads: CASSIRAGSANQPQHF. In DNA form, the CDR3 reads TGTGCCAGTAGTATAAGGGCAGGGTCTGCCAATCAGCCCCAGCATTTT.

Note on this clone: Relative to the germline gene, one junction end is altered; a read error may explain this. The rearrangement links TRBV19 to TRBJ2-5, with D perhaps matching TRBD2 (5 bases). CDR1 is LNHDA and CDR2 is SQIVND in the germline V gene (reference sequence). This CDR3 has 11 residues. CDR3 DNA sequence: TGTGCCAGTAGTATGGCGGACTCCCATCACTTC. It codes for CASSMADSHHF.

The chain couples TRBV28 to TRBJ2-7; tentative D call: TRBD1 (6 bases). V dropped 2 bases and J dropped 3 bases, with 14 bases sitting between them. CDR3 length: 15 residues. The germline V gene has CDR1 MDHEN and CDR2 SYDVKM. The CDR3 DNA sequence: TGTGCCAGCAGTTTAAGCTCAGGGGTTAGCTACGAGCAGTACTTC. This sequence encodes CASSLSSGVSYEQYF.

CDR3 nucleotides: TGTGCCACCAGCAGAGACGGTAGAGGAAGCACGGCAGATACGCAGTATTTT. It specifies CATSRDGRGSTADTQYF. The chain joins TRBV15 to TRBJ2-3, with D hard to call. From germline, CDR1 is LNHNV and CDR2 YYDKDF (reference sequence). CDR3 size: 17 residues. Trimming took off 0 bases at V and 4 bases at J, with 17 bases between the two ends.

This rearrangement joins TRBV11-2 to TRBJ1-3; D remains ambiguous. Trimming took off 5 bases at V and 3 bases at J, with 14 bases between the two ends. Germline CDR1 and CDR2: SGHAT and FQNNGV. This CDR3 region has 15 residues. CDR3 sequence: CASSPRGGFGNTIYF. The CDR3 bases are TGTGCCAGCAGCCCTAGAGGAGGATTTGGAAACACCATATATTTT.

This clone was seen more than once but under ten times. This chain connects TRBV7-8 to TRBJ2-1; 9 nucleotides agree with TRBD2. CDR3 length equals 17 residues. Germline assignment: CDR1 SGHVS and CDR2 FQNEAQ. The V segment lost 1 base and the J segment 4 bases; nucleotides outside the gene matches: 8. CDR3 amino acids: CASSLDGRGGRYNEQFF. The DNA for the CDR3 is TGTGCCAGCAGCTTAGATGGGCGGGGGGGCAGGTACAATGAGCAGTTCTTC.

This clone came up once. The chain joins TRBV7-6 to TRBJ1-4, with TRBD1 as a possible D gene (5 bases). The CDR3 contains 17 residues. V was pared by 5 bases and J by 0 bases, with 16 bases between. CDR1 is SGHVS and CDR2 is FNYEAQ in the germline V gene. The CDR3: CASSTGLYRATNEKLFF. The CDR3 coding sequence is TGTGCCAGCAGCACGGGACTCTATCGAGCAACTAATGAAAAACTGTTTTTT.

V usage is TRBV24-1 and J usage is TRBJ2-6, with D perhaps matching TRBD1 (6 bases). Trimming removed 11 bases from V and 0 bases from J, with 22 bases in between. Germline loops: CDR1 KGHDR, CDR2 SFDVKD. The CDR3 covers 18 residues. Here the CDR3 reads CASAPGASPYSGANVLTF. The CDR3 DNA sequence: TGTGCCAGTGCGCCAGGGGCCTCGCCATACTCTGGGGCCAACGTCCTGACTTTC.

CDR3: CASSYRGTGVEQYF. The DNA for the CDR3 is TGTGCCAGCAGTTACAGGGGGACAGGGGTCGAGCAGTACTTC. V usage is TRBV6-5 and J usage is TRBJ2-7; 10 bases are shared with TRBD1. Per germline, CDR1 MNHEY and CDR2 SVGAGI. V trimming: 2 bases; J trimming: 6 bases; junction bases outside the gene matches: 4. CDR3 length: 14 residues.

This chain's CDR3 is CASSLTYEQYF. CDR3 sequence (DNA): TGCGCCAGCAGCTTAACTTACGAGCAGTACTTC. V gene TRBV5-1 combines with J gene TRBJ2-7; D uncertain. CDR3 length: 11 amino acids. The V end was cut by 2 bases, the J end by 4 bases, with 4 bases between. Germline loops: CDR1 SGHRS, CDR2 YFSETQ. The full variable domain, with the rest looked up from reference TRBV5-1 and TRBJ2-7, is KAGVTQTPRYLIKTRGQQVTLSCSPISGHRSVSWYQQTPGQGLQFLFEYFSETQRNKGNFPGRFSGRQFSNSRSEMNVSTLELGDSALYLCASSLTYEQYFGPGTRLTVT.